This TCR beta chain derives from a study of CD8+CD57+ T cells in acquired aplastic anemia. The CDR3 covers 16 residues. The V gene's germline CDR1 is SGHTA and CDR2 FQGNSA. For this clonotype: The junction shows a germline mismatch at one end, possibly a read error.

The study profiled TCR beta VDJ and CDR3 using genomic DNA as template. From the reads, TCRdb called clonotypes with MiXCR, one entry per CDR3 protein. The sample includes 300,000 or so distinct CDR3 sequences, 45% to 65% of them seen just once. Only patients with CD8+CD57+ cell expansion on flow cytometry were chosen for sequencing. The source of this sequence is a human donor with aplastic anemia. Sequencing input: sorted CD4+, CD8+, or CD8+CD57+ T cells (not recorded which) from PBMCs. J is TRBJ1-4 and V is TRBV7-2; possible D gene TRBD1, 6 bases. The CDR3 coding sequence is TGTGCCAGCAGCTTGGGCGGTCCGACAGGAACTGGGTTCGCCCGATTT. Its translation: CASSLGGPTGTGFARF.